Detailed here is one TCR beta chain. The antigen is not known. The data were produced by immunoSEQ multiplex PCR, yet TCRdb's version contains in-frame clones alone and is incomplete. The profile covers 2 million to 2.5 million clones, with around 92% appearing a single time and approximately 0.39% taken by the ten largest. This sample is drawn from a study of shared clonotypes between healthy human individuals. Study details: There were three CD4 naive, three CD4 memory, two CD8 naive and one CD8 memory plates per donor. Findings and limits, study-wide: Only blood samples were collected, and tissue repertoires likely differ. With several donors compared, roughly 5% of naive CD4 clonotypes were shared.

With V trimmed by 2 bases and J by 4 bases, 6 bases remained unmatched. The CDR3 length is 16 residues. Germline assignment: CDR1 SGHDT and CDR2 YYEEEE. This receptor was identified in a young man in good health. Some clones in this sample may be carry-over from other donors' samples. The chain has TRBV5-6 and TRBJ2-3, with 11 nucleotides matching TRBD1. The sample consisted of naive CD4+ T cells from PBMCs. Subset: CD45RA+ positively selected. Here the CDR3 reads CASSLPGQGVPDTQYF. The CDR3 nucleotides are TGTGCCAGCAGCTTACCGGGACAGGGGGTGCCAGATACGCAGTATTTT.